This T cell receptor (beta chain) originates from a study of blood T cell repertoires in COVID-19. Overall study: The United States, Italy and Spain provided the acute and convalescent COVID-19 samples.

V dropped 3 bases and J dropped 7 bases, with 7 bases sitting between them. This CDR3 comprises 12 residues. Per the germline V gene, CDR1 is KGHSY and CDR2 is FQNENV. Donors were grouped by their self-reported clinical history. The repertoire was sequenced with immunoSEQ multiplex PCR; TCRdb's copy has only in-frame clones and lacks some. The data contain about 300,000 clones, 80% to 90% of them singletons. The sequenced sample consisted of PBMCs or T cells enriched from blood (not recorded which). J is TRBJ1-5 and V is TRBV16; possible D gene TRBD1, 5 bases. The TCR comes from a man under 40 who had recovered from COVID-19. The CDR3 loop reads CASSHYRQPQHF. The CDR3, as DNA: TGTGCCAGCAGCCATTACAGGCAGCCCCAGCATTTT.